This entry lists 18 T cell receptor beta chains sequenced from one sample in a study of regulatory T cells in long-lasting Graves disease. The time point: newly diagnosed GD, antithyroid drugs for less than 3 months. The authors made the TCR library using RNA they extracted from PBMCs. Building of the TCR beta libraries involved iRepertoire HTBI primers and Arm-PCR of CDR3 regions. TCRdb itself ran the multiplex PCR reads through MiXCR, one entry per CDR3 protein. The sample includes 500,000 to 700,000 distinct CDR3 sequences, roughly 16% of them seen just once. This same sample was also part of a study on T cells in Graves' hyperthyroidism and ophthalmopathy.

The specimen was peripheral blood mononuclear cells (PBMCs), collected at new diagnosis, from a patient treated with antithyroid drugs. The receptors stem from a woman between 25 and 40 years old with Graves disease.

Comment on this clonotype: A much more abundant neighbour one base away suggests this may be a read error. The chain has TRBV7-3 and TRBJ2-1, with 9 bases that match TRBD2. From germline, CDR1 is SGHTA and CDR2 FQGTGA. The CDR3 runs 15 residues. The V gene end was trimmed by 6 bases and the J gene end by 5 bases; junction bases not matched to a gene: 8. As DNA, the CDR3 is TGTGCCAGCAGGCAAGGCGGGGGGGACAACAATGAGCAGTTCTTC. This translates into CASRQGGGDNNEQFF.

In its sample, this clonotype was seen a few times. The DNA for the CDR3 is TGTGCCAGCACCGTACGGGGGCTAGCGGGAGTCAGCGGGGAGCTGTTTTTT. It codes for CASTVRGLAGVSGELFF. The rearrangement joins TRBV12-3 or TRBV12-4 to TRBJ2-2; 10 nucleotides align to TRBD2. J lost 7 bases, V lost 7 bases, and 15 bases had no gene match. The CDR3 totals 17 residues.

Ten or more counts support this clonotype. The chain carries TRBV2 and TRBJ2-1, with D unclear. The CDR3 has 14 amino acids. Germline CDR1 and CDR2: SNHLY and FYNNEI. V dropped 4 bases and J dropped 8 bases, with 15 bases sitting between them. Here the CDR3 reads CASSGPHSTHEQFF. The CDR3 nucleotides read TGTGCCAGCAGTGGCCCGCACAGTACCCATGAGCAGTTCTTC.

This clonotype has a handful of counts. The gene calls are TRBV14 and TRBJ2-3; the match to TRBD2 covers 9 bases. Germline values: CDR1 SGHDN, CDR2 FVKESK. This CDR3 spans 16 amino acids. V shed 2 bases, J shed 4 bases, and the junction held 7 bases outside the gene matches. CDR3 protein: CASSQLLAGSADTQYF. The CDR3 region has the DNA TGTGCCAGCAGCCAACTTCTAGCGGGATCGGCAGATACGCAGTATTTT.

The V gene is TRBV7-3, the J gene TRBJ2-3; 12 bases line up with TRBD2. The CDR3 sequence is 15 residues long. V was clipped by 6 bases and J by 4 bases; unmatched bases: 5. Germline lookup yields CDR1 SGHTA and CDR2 FQGTGA. In DNA form, the CDR3 reads TGTGCCAGCAGGTCGACTAGCGGGAGATCAGATACGCAGTATTTT. Amino acids: CASRSTSGRSDTQYF.

The table lists this clonotype with many counts. The rearrangement links TRBV12-3 or TRBV12-4 to TRBJ1-2; 7 bases are a match to TRBD1. V lost 3 bases to trimming and J lost 4 bases; unmatched junction nucleotides: 20. The CDR3 spans 19 residues. CDR3 DNA: TGTGCCAGCAGTTTTGGCGCCTTTACTTGGGACAGAACTTCCTATGGCTACACCTTC. Translation: CASSFGAFTWDRTSYGYTF.

This clonotype was seen more than once but under ten times. Here the CDR3 reads CASSRMTSGSGGELFF. CDR3 bases: TGTGCCAGCAGCCGTATGACTAGCGGGAGTGGCGGGGAGCTGTTTTTT. This chain connects TRBV3-1 to TRBJ2-2; TRBD2 matches at 12 bases. The CDR3 is made up of 16 amino acids. V was clipped by 4 bases and J by 7 bases; unmatched bases: 7. CDR1 LGHDT and CDR2 YNNKEL come from the germline V gene (reference sequence).

This clonotype turned up a few times. This CDR3 reads CASSLPLAVSSTDTQYF. Here the CDR3 DNA reads TGTGCCAGCAGCCTTCCCCTAGCGGTTTCTAGCACAGATACGCAGTATTTT. V and J are TRBV5-5 and TRBJ2-3, with TRBD2 matching 7 bases. V was clipped by 4 bases and J by 0 bases; unmatched bases: 11. Per germline, CDR1 SGHKS and CDR2 YYEKEE (reference sequence). This CDR3 has 17 amino acids.

V and J are TRBV7-9 and TRBJ2-6; D assignment may be TRBD1 or TRBD2 (6 bases each). The V gene lost 0 bases and the J gene lost 1 base, with 10 bases spanning the gap. CDR3 length: 17 amino acids. Germline CDR1 is SEHNR and CDR2 is FQNEAQ (reference sequence). The CDR3 here is CASSLAGGKSGANVLTF. Here the CDR3 DNA reads TGTGCCAGCAGCTTAGCCGGGGGCAAATCTGGGGCCAACGTCCTGACTTTC. Variable domain in full (rest from reference TRBV7-9 and TRBJ2-6): DTGVSQNPRHKITKRGQNVTFRCDPISEHNRLYWYRQTLGQGPEFLTYFQNEAQLEKSRLLSDRFSAERPKGSFSTLEIQRTEQGDSAMYLCASSLAGGKSGANVLTFGAGSRLTVL.

This clonotype was seen at least ten times. V gene TRBV12-3 or TRBV12-4 combines with J gene TRBJ2-5; a weak D match, TRBD1 (6 bases). The V end was cut by 5 bases, the J end by 5 bases, with 9 bases between. The CDR3 is 12 amino acids. The CDR3 spells CASSRTVETQYF. The CDR3 DNA follows: TGTGCCAGCAGTAGGACAGTTGAGACCCAGTACTTC.

The gene calls are TRBV4-1 and TRBJ2-7; no clear D gene. Germline CDR1 and CDR2: MGHRA and YSYEKL. Trimming cost V 0 bases and J 7 bases, with 4 bases left between them. The CDR3 spans 11 residues. CDR3 sequence (DNA): TGCGCCAGCAGCCAAGATAGTGAGCAGTACTTC. Translation: CASSQDSEQYF.

Points on this clonotype: A much bigger clone sits one base away, suggesting this may be a read error. The chain joins TRBV28 to TRBJ2-5; possibly TRBD1 for D (9 bases). Germline loops: CDR1 MDHEN, CDR2 SYDVKM. The CDR3 is 15 amino acids. V lost 5 bases and J lost 5, with 18 bases in between. This CDR3 is CASSRYSGTGETQYF. CDR3 sequence (DNA): TGTGCCAGCAGTCGTTATAGCGGGACAGGGGAGACCCAGTACTTC.

This clonotype showed up just a few times. The chain recombines TRBV7-2 with TRBJ2-7; TRBD2 agrees at 7 bases. Germline CDR1 reads SGHTA; CDR2 reads FQGNSA. The ends lost 2 bases at V and 2 bases at J; junction bases unmatched: 6. The CDR3 sequence is 15 residues long. The CDR3: CASSLISTSTYEQYF. Written as DNA, the CDR3 is TGTGCCAGCAGCTTAATATCGACTAGCACCTACGAGCAGTACTTC.

This clonotype was picked up many times. J is TRBJ1-1 and V is TRBV12-3 or TRBV12-4; 7 nucleotides align to TRBD1. The CDR3 covers 14 residues. V lost 6 bases to trimming and J lost 4 bases; unmatched junction nucleotides: 8. CDR3 nucleotide sequence: TGTGCCAGCAGCCCTACAGGGGTGGGCACTGAAGCTTTCTTT. Its protein is CASSPTGVGTEAFF.

In its sample, this clonotype was seen a few times. The chain carries TRBV27 and TRBJ2-4, with 12 bases matching TRBD2. The CDR3 totals 18 residues. The junction had 9 bases not matched to a gene; V was cut back by 5 bases and J by 1 base. Germline V lookup: CDR1 MNHEY, CDR2 SMNVEV (reference sequence). The CDR3 is CASSRLAGDQPAKNIQYF. CDR3 sequence (DNA): TGTGCCAGCAGTCGACTAGCGGGAGATCAGCCGGCCAAAAACATTCAGTACTTC.

CDR3 nucleotide sequence: TGCGCCAGCAGCTCGCAACAGGGGATTAACACTGAAGCTTTCTTT. It yields the protein CASSSQQGINTEAFF. This chain uses TRBV5-1 with TRBJ1-1, with 7 bases that match TRBD1. Germline lookup yields CDR1 SGHRS and CDR2 YFSETQ. The CDR3 has 15 residues. The V segment lost 3 bases and the J segment 2 bases; nucleotides outside the gene matches: 7.

The V gene is TRBV28, the J gene TRBJ1-3; a possible D gene is TRBD1 (5 bases). V shed 0 bases and J shed 0 bases, with 18 bases lying between them. The germline gives CDR1 MDHEN, CDR2 SYDVKM. The CDR3 sequence is 19 residues long. In DNA, the CDR3 is TGTGCCAGCAGTTTATGGGCTTGGGGGAACGGAGACTCTGGAAACACCATATATTTT. Translation: CASSLWAWGNGDSGNTIYF. Drawing the rest from reference TRBV28 and TRBJ1-3, the complete variable domain is DVKVTQSSRYLVKRTGEKVFLECVQDMDHENMFWYRQDPGLGLRLIYFSYDVKMKEKGDIPEGYSVSREKKERFSLILESASTNQTSMYLCASSLWAWGNGDSGNTIYFGEGSWLTVV.

This clonotype was counted at least ten times. This chain joins TRBV3-1 and TRBJ2-1; 7 nucleotides align to TRBD1. The CDR3 runs to 13 residues. V lost 4 bases and J lost 6; bases outside the gene matches: 3. Germline CDR1 is LGHDT and CDR2 is YNNKEL (reference sequence). For the CDR3, the DNA is TGTGCCAGCAGCCTGACAGGGTCCAATGAGCAGTTCTTC. Residues: CASSLTGSNEQFF.